This TCR beta chain originates from a study of identical twins (dated by TCRdb to 2016 to 2018). Broadly, across the study: The study deep-sequenced TCR alpha and beta repertoires from monozygotic twins, unrelated adults of various ages and cord blood to test whether fetal clonotypes persist. To rule out contamination, the twin experiments were replicated at different times with different library preparation protocols.

Summary of the overall study and its limitations: In monozygotic twins, out-of-frame TCR alpha sharing was systematically underestimated by recombination models, although the models agreed with sharing between unrelated individuals. Abundant cord blood beta clonotypes carried fewer insertions; young adult naive repertoires showed a weaker similar trend, while memory repertoires showed none. In beta out-of-frame sequences, excess twin sharing was weaker, because having fewer shared sequences lowered the signal-to-noise ratio. Invariant T cells such as MAIT and iNKT could partly confound zero-insertion analyses, though diverse VJ usage argued against this for most clonotypes. Compared with coincidental sharing between unrelated individuals, out-of-frame TCR alpha sequences shared between twins had an excess of sequences with low generation probability. Because the same donors could not be followed over many years, the conclusions depended on cross-sectional statistical analysis.

Only healthy Caucasian donors were included. Three pairs of female monozygotic twins, all aged about 18 to 29 years, were included in the twin cohort. Peripheral blood mononuclear cells were used as the source from which RNA for TCR libraries was isolated. About this clonotype itself: Its antigen remains unidentified. No much larger clone is present one base from it, and per-base qualities are unavailable.

The library relied on 5' RACE. Sequencing took place on an Illumina HiSeq 2000. Template switching added a universal primer binding site, and the final cDNA carried a unique molecular identifier that allowed TCR cDNA molecules to be counted accurately. Specific primers in the conserved constant-segment region were used to synthesize first-strand cDNA for the TCR alpha and beta chains. To control for contamination, each cDNA library was double barcoded with a SMART-Mk sample barcode plus Illumina barcodes. Two successive PCR steps introduced TruSeq adapter sequences along with Illumina sample barcodes. TCR alpha and beta cDNA libraries were sequenced on the Illumina HiSeq platform with custom primers. Per the original workflow: Raw reads were processed with MiGEC to extract unique molecular identifiers, and MiXCR was used to determine CDR3 positions. For each individual, recombination models were inferred using an EM algorithm with the repgenHMM and IGoR tools. The analysis of shared clonotypes was done with the tcR package in R, with sharing normalized by the product of cloneset sizes. To study raw recombination without the effects of thymic and clonal selection, out-of-frame nonproductive sequences were analyzed. Clones were called with MiXCR by TCRdb after fastp trimmed the public reads at Q25, and only in-frame beta chains were retained. Rows are unified per CDR3 protein, each entry keeping the most common DNA and genes. Here the V and J calls rest on TCRdb's processing, not on the authors' analysis. The sample table lists hundreds of thousands of distinct CDR3 sequences, around 8.3% of them with a count of one. The ten most abundant clones make up 0.75% to 1% of the sample.

These data are also associated with another study on yellow fever vaccine responses in identical twins. According to the second study: According to the authors, in identical twins the way T cells responded to vaccination appeared partly convergent and partly personalized. Focusing on identical twins, the study followed the T cell clones that responded to the vaccine, and did so with precision.

Sequencing was done on a sample of PBMCs. The sequence was collected from a woman aged 18 to 35 in good health.

Here the CDR3 is given as CSVWTASTNEKLFF. The DNA sequence is TGCAGCGTGTGGACCGCCTCCACTAATGAAAAACTGTTTTTT. This chain joins TRBV29-1 to TRBJ1-4; the D gene lacks a confident call. The trim is 6 bases for V and 2 bases for J, with a gap of 13 bases between the germline ends. Via the germline V gene, CDR1 is SQVTM and CDR2 ANQGSEA. The CDR3 has 14 amino acids, counting the end cysteine and phenylalanine. The sequence is cut down to CDR3 DNA, 42 bases in frame from base 1.